A single sample is the source of the 27 T cell receptor beta chains below, sequenced in a study of identical twins. TCRdb re-analysed the 5' RACE reads in MiXCR, keeping a single row per CDR3 protein. Counted here are around 1.7 million distinct CDR3 sequences, about 30% occurring once; the ten biggest clones make up under 0.35%. The specimen sequenced was cord blood. The source is a newborn girl in good health.

The chain employs TRBV29-1 and TRBJ2-7; 8 nucleotides align to TRBD2. The junction had 11 bases not matched to a gene; V was cut back by 4 bases and J by 0 bases. The CDR3 length is 16 residues. CDR1 SQVTM and CDR2 ANQGSEA come from the germline V gene. Written as DNA, the CDR3 is TGCAGCGTTGTTCCCGTGGGCGGGGGGAGCTCCTACGAGCAGTACTTC. It specifies CSVVPVGGGSSYEQYF.

The chain is built from TRBV6-1 and TRBJ1-5, with D possibly being TRBD1 (6 bases). Trimming removed 0 bases at V and 5 bases at J, with 11 bases between. The CDR3 totals 15 residues. Germline-derived CDR1 and CDR2 are MNHNS and SASEGT. The CDR3 sequence is CASSEAGRGHQPQHF. CDR3 nucleotide sequence: TGTGCCAGCAGTGAAGCGGGCAGGGGTCATCAGCCCCAGCATTTT.

This rearrangement joins TRBV20-1 to TRBJ2-1, with D possibly matching TRBD2 (7 bases). The CDR3 has 14 amino acids. CDR1 and CDR2 (germline): DFQATT, SNEGSKA (reference sequence). V lost 1 base, J lost 5 bases, and 12 bases lay in between. CDR3 amino acids: CSARVGGLDNEQFF. In nucleotides, the CDR3 is TGCAGTGCTAGAGTGGGGGGGCTAGACAATGAGCAGTTCTTC.

This clonotype has a handful of counts. This rearrangement joins TRBV7-2 to TRBJ2-3, with 9 nucleotides matching TRBD2. The CDR3 contains 16 residues. Germline CDR1 reads SGHTA; CDR2 reads FQGNSA. V was pared by 5 bases and J by 0 bases, with 6 bases of the junction left unmatched. CDR3 region: CASSVASGISTDTQYF. In nucleotides, the CDR3 is TGTGCCAGCAGCGTCGCTAGCGGGATTAGCACAGATACGCAGTATTTT.

CDR3 in amino acids: CASSPPLLAGLNEQYF. CDR3 DNA sequence: TGTGCCAGCTCACCACCGCTACTAGCGGGCCTCAATGAGCAGTACTTC. The chain uses TRBV18 and TRBJ2-1, with 9 bases identical to TRBD2. Matching the DNA end better, TRBJ2-7 makes the J call doubtful. In germline, CDR1 is KGHSH, CDR2 LQKENI. The CDR3 sequence is 16 residues long.

The rearrangement links TRBV5-1 to TRBJ1-1; D might be TRBD1 (6 bases). Germline loops: CDR1 SGHRS, CDR2 YFSETQ. V lost 5 bases, J lost 5 bases, and 13 bases lay in between. The CDR3 is 13 amino acids. CDR3 protein: CASRPLQGTEAFF. DNA of the CDR3: TGCGCCAGCAGACCCCTCCAGGGGACTGAAGCTTTCTTT.

The chain is built from TRBV29-1 and TRBJ1-1; 9 bases align to TRBD1. The CDR3 consists of 16 residues. The germline CDR1 and CDR2 sequences are SQVTM and ANQGSEA. The ends lost 3 bases at V and 0 bases at J; junction bases unmatched: 8. CDR3 region: CSVEGTGRRLNTEAFF. Here the CDR3 DNA reads TGCAGCGTTGAGGGGACAGGGAGGAGGTTGAACACTGAAGCTTTCTTT.

The chain couples TRBV11-2 to TRBJ2-1, with D tentatively TRBD1 or TRBD2 (5 bases each). This CDR3 is 20 amino acids long. Germline loops: CDR1 SGHAT, CDR2 FQNNGV. Trimming left V 1 base short and J 6 bases short, with 28 bases between. The CDR3 sequence: CASSLVLGPGTRSLTNEQFF. The CDR3 nucleotides are TGTGCCAGCAGCTTAGTTTTGGGACCCGGGACGAGGAGCTTGACCAATGAGCAGTTCTTC.

The rearrangement links TRBV3-1 to TRBJ2-5; D not resolved. CDR1 is LGHDT, CDR2 YNNKEL, per germline (reference sequence). CDR3 length: 17 residues. The V end lost 0 bases, the J end lost 11 bases, and 25 bases lay between the germline ends. The CDR3 DNA sequence: TGTGCCAGCAGCCAAGATCGTCGAGTAACCGCCTACAATGAGCAGTACTTC. Protein sequence: CASSQDRRVTAYNEQYF.

The V gene is TRBV7-8, the J gene TRBJ1-1; TRBD1 aligns across 7 bases. The CDR3 covers 13 residues. Germline V gives CDR1 SGHVS, CDR2 FQNEAQ. With V trimmed by 4 bases and J by 9 bases, 8 bases remained unmatched. The chain's CDR3 is CASSSRDRRQAFF. CDR3 bases: TGTGCCAGCAGCTCCCGGGACAGAAGACAAGCTTTCTTT.

This chain uses TRBV7-8 with TRBJ2-1; D gene uncertain. The CDR3 is 14 residues long. Trimming left V 7 bases short and J 2 bases short, with 12 bases between. CDR1 and CDR2 from the germline V gene are SGHVS and FQNEAQ. The CDR3 reads CASILGYPYNEQFF. Here the CDR3 DNA reads TGTGCCAGCATCCTAGGTTACCCCTACAATGAGCAGTTCTTC.

V gene TRBV6-2 or TRBV6-3 combines with J gene TRBJ2-5, with TRBD2 as a possible D gene (5 bases). The V gene lost 4 bases and the J gene lost 4 bases, with 13 bases spanning the gap. The CDR3 is 14 residues long. The V gene's germline CDR1 is MNHEY and CDR2 SVGEGT. CDR3 sequence reads: CASSSASLPETQYF. DNA for the CDR3: TGTGCCAGCAGTTCGGCTAGCCTCCCAGAGACCCAGTACTTC.

This chain connects TRBV27 to TRBJ2-5; perhaps TRBD2 as D (5 bases). Germline V gene data show CDR1 as MNHEY and CDR2 as SMNVEV (reference sequence). The CDR3 has 15 amino acids. Trimming removed 1 base at V and 4 bases at J, with 13 bases between. The CDR3 coding sequence is TGTGCCAGCAGTTTATACTACCGTGGAGGAGAGACCCAGTACTTC. Translating it yields CASSLYYRGGETQYF.

As to this clonotype: One end of the junction fails to match germline, which may point to a read error. The rearrangement uses TRBV6-5 and TRBJ1-6, with D possibly being TRBD1 (6 bases). The CDR3 is made up of 16 amino acids. Per the germline V gene, CDR1 is MNHEY and CDR2 is SVGAGI. The CDR3 loop reads CVSRRTGSSYNSPLHF. The DNA of the CDR3 is TGTGTCAGCAGGCGAACAGGGAGCTCCTATAATTCACCCCTCCACTTT.

The sample holds a few counts of this clonotype. This chain joins TRBV30 and TRBJ1-2, with a tentative D call TRBD1 (5 bases). With 0 bases removed from V and 4 bases from J, the gap between germline ends came to 9 bases. The length of the CDR3 is 13 residues. The germline V gene encodes CDR1 GTSNPN and CDR2 SVGIG (reference sequence). CDR3 in amino acids: CAWSVGGTYGYTF. CDR3 coding DNA: TGTGCCTGGAGTGTTGGAGGGACCTATGGCTACACCTTC.

CDR3 protein: CSAPLSRIEQYF. CDR3 coding DNA: TGCAGTGCTCCTTTATCCCGTATCGAGCAGTACTTC. The rearrangement joins TRBV20-1 to TRBJ2-7; D unclear. V dropped 5 bases and J dropped 6 bases, with 14 bases sitting between them. The CDR3 length is 12 residues. Germline V lookup: CDR1 DFQATT, CDR2 SNEGSKA (reference sequence).

This clonotype came up many times. This sequence joins TRBV28 and TRBJ2-1; a possible D gene is TRBD2 (6 bases). V gave up 2 bases and J gave up 3 bases, with 8 bases separating them. Germline V gene lookup returns CDR1 MDHEN and CDR2 SYDVKM. CDR3 length equals 14 residues. This chain's CDR3 is CASSLGRNYNEQFF. For the CDR3, the DNA is TGTGCCAGCAGTTTAGGGAGGAACTACAATGAGCAGTTCTTC.

This chain connects TRBV20-1 to TRBJ2-1; 7 nucleotides align to TRBD2. The CDR3 is 14 residues long. With V trimmed by 1 base and J by 3 bases, 3 bases remained unmatched. Germline V CDR1 and CDR2: DFQATT, SNEGSKA (reference sequence). CDR3 coding DNA: TGCAGTGCTAGAGTACTAGCGTACTACAATGAGCAGTTCTTC. Residues: CSARVLAYYNEQFF.

V is TRBV3-1 and J is TRBJ2-5, with D perhaps matching TRBD1 (7 bases). The CDR3 totals 14 residues. Trimming removed 2 bases from V and 5 bases from J, with 12 bases in between. Looked up from germline, CDR1 is LGHDT and CDR2 is YNNKEL (reference sequence). The CDR3 DNA follows: TGTGCCAGCAGCCAATCGGAGGGGGCTGAGACCCAGTACTTC. This gives the protein CASSQSEGAETQYF.

The V and J genes are TRBV2 and TRBJ2-5, with TRBD2 identical over 10 bases. This CDR3 has 15 residues. J lost 5 bases, V lost 2 bases, and 5 bases had no gene match. Per the germline V gene, CDR1 is SNHLY and CDR2 is FYNNEI. CDR3 region: CASSEWPSGGETQYF. CDR3 nucleotides: TGTGCCAGCAGTGAATGGCCTAGCGGGGGTGAGACCCAGTACTTC.

V usage is TRBV12-3 or TRBV12-4 and J usage is TRBJ2-5, with D possibly being TRBD2 (7 bases). This CDR3 region has 14 residues. Trimming removed 8 bases at V and 3 bases at J, with 16 bases between. The CDR3 sequence is CASAIRGGEETQYF. The CDR3 nucleotides are TGTGCCAGCGCCATAAGAGGGGGGGAAGAGACCCAGTACTTC.

This clonotype was seen more than once but under ten times. V is TRBV29-1 and J is TRBJ2-1; D might be TRBD1 (6 bases). Looked up from germline, CDR1 is SQVTM and CDR2 is ANQGSEA. Trimming shortened V by 4 bases and J by 13 bases, and 8 bases separated the two germline ends. This CDR3 spans 9 amino acids. The CDR3 nucleotides are TGCAGCGTTGGCAGGGGACAGTTCTTC. Amino acids: CSVGRGQFF.

This clonotype was counted between two and nine times. The chain combines TRBV20-1 with TRBJ2-5; the match to TRBD2 covers 9 bases. The J call is in doubt because the DNA end fits TRBJ2-7 better. Germline V CDR1 and CDR2: DFQATT, SNEGSKA (reference sequence). This CDR3 spans 13 amino acids. For the CDR3, the DNA is TGCAGTGCCAGCTCTAGCGGGATCTACGAGCAGTACTTC. Translating it yields CSASSSGIYEQYF.

The rearrangement links TRBV6-1 to TRBJ1-5, with a tentative D call TRBD1 (5 bases). Germline CDR1 reads MNHNS; CDR2 reads SASEGT. Between the trimmed V and J ends, which lost 6 bases and 3 bases, there was a span of 18 bases. The CDR3 runs 16 residues. The CDR3 sequence is CASSLGQGPYNQPQHF. The CDR3 region has the DNA TGTGCCAGCAGCCTAGGGCAGGGCCCTTACAATCAGCCCCAGCATTTT.

This clonotype was detected only a few times. The gene calls are TRBV7-2 and TRBJ2-1, with a weak D call TRBD1 (6 bases). Per the germline V gene, CDR1 is SGHTA and CDR2 is FQGNSA. This CDR3 is 13 amino acids long. Trimming left V 8 bases short and J 7 bases short, with 15 bases between. This CDR3 is CASRNRVLNEQFF. CDR3 in DNA: TGTGCCAGCCGAAACAGGGTTTTGAATGAGCAGTTCTTC.

The V gene is TRBV20-1, the J gene TRBJ2-2; no clear D. V lost 0 bases and J 6 bases, leaving 2 bases between the germline ends. This CDR3 is built from 11 residues. Germline CDR1 and CDR2: DFQATT and SNEGSKA (reference sequence). CDR3 loop: CSARDPGELFF. As DNA, the CDR3 is TGCAGTGCTAGAGATCCCGGGGAGCTGTTTTTT.

This clonotype was detected only once. J is TRBJ2-3 and V is TRBV25-1, with 8 bases that match TRBD1. J gave up 5 bases and V 5 bases, and 9 bases lay outside the gene matches. Germline values: CDR1 MGHDK, CDR2 SYGVNS. The CDR3 runs 15 residues. CDR3 in DNA: TGTGCCAGCAGTTCACCCGGGACAGGAGGAGATACGCAGTATTTT. Residues: CASSSPGTGGDTQYF.